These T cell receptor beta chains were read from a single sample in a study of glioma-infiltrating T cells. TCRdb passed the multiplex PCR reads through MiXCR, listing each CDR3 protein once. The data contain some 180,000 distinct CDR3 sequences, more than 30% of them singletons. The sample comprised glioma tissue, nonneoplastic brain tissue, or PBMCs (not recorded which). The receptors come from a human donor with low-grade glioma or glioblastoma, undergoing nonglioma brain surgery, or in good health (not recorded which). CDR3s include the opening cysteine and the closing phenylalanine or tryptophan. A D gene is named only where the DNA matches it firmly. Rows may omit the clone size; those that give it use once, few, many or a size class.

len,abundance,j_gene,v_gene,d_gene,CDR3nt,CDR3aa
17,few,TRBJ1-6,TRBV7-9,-,TGTGCCAGCAACTCCCAATCCGGGAACAGTCATAATTCACCCCTCCACTTT,CASNSQSGNSHNSPLHF
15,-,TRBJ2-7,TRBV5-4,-,TGTGCTGCCAGTGGGGGGGCAGCAGATTCTTACGAGCAGTACTTC,CAASGGAADSYEQYF
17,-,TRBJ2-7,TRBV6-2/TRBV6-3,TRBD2,TGTGCCAGCAGTTACGAACCGGGACTAGCGGGGTCCTACGAGCAGTACTTC,CASSYEPGLAGSYEQYF
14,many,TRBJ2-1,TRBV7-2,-,TGTGCCAGCAGCTCAATCGGGGGAGAGGGGGAGCAGTTCTTC,CASSSIGGEGEQFF
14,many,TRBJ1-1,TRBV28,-,TGTGCCAGCAGTTCCGTGGACAGCTGGACTGAAGCTTTCTTT,CASSSVDSWTEAFF
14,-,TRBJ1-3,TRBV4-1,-,TGCGCCAGCAGCCCCGGGGGGGCGGGAAACACCATATATTTT,CASSPGGAGNTIYF
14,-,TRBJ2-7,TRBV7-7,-,TGTGCCAGCAGCGTCAGCTGGCTCCCCAACGAGCAGTACTTC,CASSVSWLPNEQYF
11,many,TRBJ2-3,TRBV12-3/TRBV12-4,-,TGTGCCAGCAGGAAGAGAGATACGCAGTATTTT,CASRKRDTQYF
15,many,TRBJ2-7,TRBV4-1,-,TGCGCCAGCAGCCAAGTCCCACTAGCATCCTACGAGCAGTACTTC,CASSQVPLASYEQYF
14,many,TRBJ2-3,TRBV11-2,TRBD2,TGTGCCAGCAGCGTAGATCCCGGACTAGCGGGTCAGTATTTT,CASSVDPGLAGQYF
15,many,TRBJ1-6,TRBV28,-,TGTGCCAGCAGTTTAATTCGGGAGACTCATTCACCCCTCCACTTT,CASSLIRETHSPLHF
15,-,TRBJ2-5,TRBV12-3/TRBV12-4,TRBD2,TGTGCCAGCAGTCAGGGACTAGCGGGAGTAGAGACCCAGTACTTC,CASSQGLAGVETQYF
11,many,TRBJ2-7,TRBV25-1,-,TGTGCCAGCAGTGGCGCCGAGCTGCAGTACTTC,CASSGAELQYF
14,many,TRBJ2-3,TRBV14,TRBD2,TGTGCCAGCAGCCCCTCGGCTAGCGGGACTACGCAGTATTTT,CASSPSASGTTQYF
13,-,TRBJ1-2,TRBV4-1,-,TGCGCCAGCAGCCAAACGGATAACTATGGCTACACCTTC,CASSQTDNYGYTF
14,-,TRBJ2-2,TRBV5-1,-,TGCGCCTCTCGACCAGCCGGAAGCCCCGGGGAGCTGTTTTTT,CASRPAGSPGELFF
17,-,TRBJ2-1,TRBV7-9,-,TGTGCCAGCAGCTTACCTTTCGCGGGGAGCTCCTACAATGAGCAGTTCTTC,CASSLPFAGSSYNEQFF
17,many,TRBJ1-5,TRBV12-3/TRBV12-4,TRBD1,TGTGCCAGCAGTCTCGCCCGGGACAGAAATAGCAATCAGCCCCAGCATTTT,CASSLARDRNSNQPQHF
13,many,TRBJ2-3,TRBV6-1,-,TGTGCCAGCAGTCCGACCGTTCGGGGTACGCAGTATTTT,CASSPTVRGTQYF
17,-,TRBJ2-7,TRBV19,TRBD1,TGTGCCAGTAGTATCCAGTTGGGGACAGGGATCTCCTACGAGCAGTACTTC,CASSIQLGTGISYEQYF
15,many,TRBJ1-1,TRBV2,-,TGTGCCAGCACCTGGGACAAACCGTTCGTCACTGAAGCTTTCTTT,CASTWDKPFVTEAFF
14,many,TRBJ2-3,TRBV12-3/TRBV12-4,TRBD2,TGTGCCAGCCGACAAAGCGGGAGAGGAGATACGCAGTATTTT,CASRQSGRGDTQYF
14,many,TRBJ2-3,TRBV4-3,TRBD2,TGCGCCAGCAGCCAAGCCCTAGAGGGAGGGTCACAGTATTTT,CASSQALEGGSQYF
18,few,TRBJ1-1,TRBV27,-,TGTGCCAGCAGTTTAACTCCAGGAGGGGCAGCCACCACCACTGAAGCTTTCTTT,CASSLTPGGAATTTEAFF
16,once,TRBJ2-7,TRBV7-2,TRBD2,TGTGCCAGCAGCTCCGGACTAGCTCGAGGACTCTACGAGCAGTACTTC,CASSSGLARGLYEQYF
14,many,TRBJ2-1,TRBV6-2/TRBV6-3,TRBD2,TGTGCCAGCAGTTTATACGGGACTAGCGATGAGCAGTTCTTC,CASSLYGTSDEQFF
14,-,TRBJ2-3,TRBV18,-,TGTGCCAGCTCACCCCTGACGGATGAAGATACGCAGTATTTT,CASSPLTDEDTQYF
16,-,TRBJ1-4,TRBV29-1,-,TGCAGCGTGGGGACGGCGGGTGTATCGACTAATGAAAAACTGTTTTTT,CSVGTAGVSTNEKLFF
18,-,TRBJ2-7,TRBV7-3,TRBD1,TGTGCCAGCAGCCCAAGGCCGGTAACAGGGGGCTCCTACAATGAGCAGTACTTC,CASSPRPVTGGSYNEQYF
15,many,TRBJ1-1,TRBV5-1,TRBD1,TGCGCCAGCAGCCCGATGACAGGGGGCGCTGAGGAAGCTTTCTTT,CASSPMTGGAEEAFF
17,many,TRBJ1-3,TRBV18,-,TGTGCCAGCTCACCACGGACCAGGCAGAGCTCTGGAAACACCATATATTTT,CASSPRTRQSSGNTIYF
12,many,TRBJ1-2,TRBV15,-,TGTGCCACCAGCAGAGCAGGGTATGGCTACACCTTC,CATSRAGYGYTF
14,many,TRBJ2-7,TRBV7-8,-,TGTGCCAGCAGCCCTATTAGATTACGCTACGAGCAGTACTTC,CASSPIRLRYEQYF
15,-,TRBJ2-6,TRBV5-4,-,TGTGCCAGCAGCCCAATGCTGTCTGGGGCCAACGTCCTGACTTTC,CASSPMLSGANVLTF
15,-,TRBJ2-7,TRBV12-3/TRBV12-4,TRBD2,TGTGCCAGCAGCTGGTCGGGACTAGCGTCTTACGAGCAGTACTTC,CASSWSGLASYEQYF
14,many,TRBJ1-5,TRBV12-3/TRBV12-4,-,TGTGCCAGCACTCTTGACAGGTACAATCAGCCCCAGCATTTT,CASTLDRYNQPQHF
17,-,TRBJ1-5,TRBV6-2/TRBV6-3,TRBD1,TGTGCCGGCGGACCCCATGATGGAGGACAGGGTAGTCAGCCCCAGCATTTT,CAGGPHDGGQGSQPQHF
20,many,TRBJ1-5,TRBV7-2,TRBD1,TGTGCCAGCAGCTTACTACGAAGGGACAGGGGGCAACATAGCAATCAGCCCCAGCATTTT,CASSLLRRDRGQHSNQPQHF
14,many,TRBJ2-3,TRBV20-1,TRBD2,TGCAGTTCGCGGCAAGCGGGATATCCAGATACGCAGTATTTT,CSSRQAGYPDTQYF